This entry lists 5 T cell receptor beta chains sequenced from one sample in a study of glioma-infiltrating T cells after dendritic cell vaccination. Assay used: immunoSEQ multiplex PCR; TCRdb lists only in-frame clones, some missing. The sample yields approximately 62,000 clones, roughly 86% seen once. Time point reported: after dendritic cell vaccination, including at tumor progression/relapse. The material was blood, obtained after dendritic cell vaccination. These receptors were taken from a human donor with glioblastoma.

The CDR3 DNA reads as TGTGCCTTAAAAATCGGGACTACTGGCAATGAGCAGTTCTTC. This codes for CALKIGTTGNEQFF. J is TRBJ2-1 and V is TRBV30; 7 positions match TRBD2. V lost 7 bases, J lost 6 bases, and 12 bases stayed unmatched. The CDR3 sequence is 14 residues long. Germline V CDR1 and CDR2: GTSNPN, SVGIG (reference sequence).

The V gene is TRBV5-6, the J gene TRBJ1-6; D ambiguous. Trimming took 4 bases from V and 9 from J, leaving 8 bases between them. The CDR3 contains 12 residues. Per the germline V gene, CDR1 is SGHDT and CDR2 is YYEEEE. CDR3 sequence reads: CASSRTTSPLHF. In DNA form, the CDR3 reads TGTGCCAGCAGCCGAACAACTTCACCCCTCCACTTT.

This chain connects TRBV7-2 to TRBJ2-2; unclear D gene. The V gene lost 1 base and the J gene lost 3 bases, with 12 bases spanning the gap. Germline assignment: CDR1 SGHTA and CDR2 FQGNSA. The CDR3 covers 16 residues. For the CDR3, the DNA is TGTGCCAGCAGCTTAGGGAACCTCCGGGACACCGGGGAGCTGTTTTTT. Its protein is CASSLGNLRDTGELFF.

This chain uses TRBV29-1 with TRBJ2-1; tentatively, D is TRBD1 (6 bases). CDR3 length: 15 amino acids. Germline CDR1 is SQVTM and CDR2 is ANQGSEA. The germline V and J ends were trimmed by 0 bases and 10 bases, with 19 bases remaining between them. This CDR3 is CSVEEPGHPFLEQFF. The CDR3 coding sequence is TGCAGCGTTGAAGAACCGGGACACCCTTTTTTGGAGCAGTTCTTC.

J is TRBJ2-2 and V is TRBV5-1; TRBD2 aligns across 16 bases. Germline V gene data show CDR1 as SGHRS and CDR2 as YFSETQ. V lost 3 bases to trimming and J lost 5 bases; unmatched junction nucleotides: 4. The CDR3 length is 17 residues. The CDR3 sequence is CASSSGTSGGATGELFF. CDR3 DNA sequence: TGCGCCAGCAGCTCGGGGACTAGCGGGGGGGCAACCGGGGAGCTGTTTTTT.